The source of this TCR beta chain is a study of cytomegalovirus exposure and HLA in healthy donors. Trimming took off 5 bases at V and 4 bases at J, with 17 bases between the two ends. CDR1 is MNHNY and CDR2 is SVGAGI in the germline V gene (reference sequence). The CDR3 totals 15 residues. PCR involved 60 Vbeta and 13 Jbeta primers. Generated by immunoSEQ multiplex PCR, the TCRdb table keeps only in-frame clones and is missing some. The sample yields under 150,000 clones, over 70% seen once. This clone was counted once. Its antigen is undetermined. Points from the study as a whole: Sequencing likely caused a cluster of highly shared sequence variants. Analysis performed later showed TCR beta chains linked to HLA being more clonally expanded than equally common others.

Sequenced: PBMCs. The chain carries TRBV6-6 and TRBJ1-1, with a tentative D call TRBD1 (5 bases). This receptor was obtained from a woman between 40 and 50 years old in good health and CMV-seronegative. The DNA for the CDR3 is TGTGCCAGCAGTGGCCTGGACCGCGGGGGCACTGAAGCTTTCTTT. Encoded protein: CASSGLDRGGTEAFF.